The clone carrying this T cell receptor (beta chain) was recorded a few times. The antigen remains unidentified. The CDR3 has 15 residues. V was pared by 1 base and J by 1 base, with 3 bases of the junction left unmatched. CDR1 is SEHNR and CDR2 is FQNEAQ in the germline V gene (reference sequence). TCRdb re-derived calls from the 5' RACE reads in MiXCR, one entry per CDR3 protein. The sample consists of approximately 300,000 distinct CDR3 sequences, 7% to 9% of them appearing once. This entry belongs to a study of CD8 T cells in ankylosing spondylitis. Study-level findings and limits: Disease-associated clonotypes exhibited CD8+ identity and were relatively infrequent in peripheral blood. Researchers reportedly found disease-linked clones significantly enriched in matched ankylosing spondylitis synovial fluid. A motif in TCR beta, a set of roughly 8 highly homologous variants, appeared characteristic of ankylosing spondylitis blood. Reports of some motif variants in reactive arthritis synovial fluid and blood predate this one.

The rearrangement uses TRBV7-9 and TRBJ1-1, with 7 bases aligning to TRBD1. Sequenced sample: blood, either unsorted or a sorted T cell fraction (not recorded which). The origin of this receptor is a male donor with ankylosing spondylitis. The CDR3 bases are TGTGCCAGCAGCTTAGTAGCAGGGGGGAACACTGAAGCTTTCTTT. Protein sequence: CASSLVAGGNTEAFF.